These 29 T cell receptor beta chains share one sample of origin, sequenced in a study of T cell responses to AZD1222 COVID-19 vaccine. Only in-frame clones appear in the TCRdb table, and some are missing; sequencing was by immunoSEQ multiplex PCR. The sample records 150,000 to 200,000 clones, about nine tenths being singletons. Here the sequenced sample was peripheral blood, taken 28 days after the second AZD1222 dose. These receptors were collected from an adult who received the AZD1222 COVID-19 vaccine.

This chain connects TRBV4-3 to TRBJ1-5, with D hard to call. Between the trimmed V and J ends, which lost 1 base and 6 bases, there was a span of 7 bases. CDR1 and CDR2 from the germline V gene are LGHNA and YSLEER. The CDR3 covers 13 residues. The CDR3 sequence is CASSQGWGQPQHF. The CDR3 DNA reads as TGCGCCAGCAGCCAAGGCTGGGGTCAGCCCCAGCATTTT.

The DNA for the CDR3 is TGTGCCAGCTCACCTACCGCGGGGTTAATAGCTTTCTTT. Translated, it gives CASSPTAGLIAFF. This chain connects TRBV18 to TRBJ1-1; the D is unclear. The CDR3 covers 13 residues. Germline V gene data show CDR1 as KGHSH and CDR2 as LQKENI. Trimming stripped 3 bases from V and 10 bases from J, with 15 bases between. Based on the CDR3 plus reference TRBV18 and TRBJ1-1, the full variable domain is NAGVMQNPRHLVRRRGQEARLRCSPMKGHSHVYWYRQLPEEGLKFMVYLQKENIIDESGMPKERFSAEFPKEGPSILRIQQVVRGDSAAYFCASSPTAGLIAFFGQGTRLTVV.

The chain carries TRBV29-1 and TRBJ2-5; TRBD1 matches at 9 bases. From germline, CDR1 is SQVTM and CDR2 ANQGSEA. V trimming: 5 bases; J trimming: 3 bases; junction bases outside the gene matches: 4. The CDR3 runs 13 residues. The CDR3 sequence is CSVYRDREETQYF. The CDR3 region has the DNA TGCAGCGTTTACCGGGACAGGGAAGAGACCCAGTACTTC.

The CDR3 DNA follows: TGCGCCAGCAGTGACCGGGACAGGGGAGAGCAGTACTTC. The encoded protein is CASSDRDRGEQYF. J is TRBJ2-7 and V is TRBV10-1; the match to TRBD1 covers 10 bases. Germline values: CDR1 WNHNN, CDR2 SYGVQD (reference sequence). V was pared by 3 bases and J by 7 bases, with 3 bases of the junction left unmatched. This CDR3 is 13 amino acids long.

The chain joins TRBV28 to TRBJ1-4; D unclear. CDR1 MDHEN and CDR2 SYDVKM come from the germline V gene. The CDR3 contains 15 residues. Between the trimmed V and J ends, which lost 1 base and 4 bases, there was a span of 10 bases. The CDR3 nucleotides are TGTGCCAGCAGTTTATCGGCAGGAGGTAATGAAAAACTGTTTTTT. Protein: CASSLSAGGNEKLFF.

J is TRBJ1-5 and V is TRBV4-2; tentative D call: TRBD1 (5 bases). This CDR3 contains 13 residues. Looked up from germline, CDR1 is LGHNA and CDR2 is YNFKEQ. Trimming cost V 4 bases and J 2 bases, with 6 bases left between them. As DNA, the CDR3 is TGTGCCAGCAGCCCGACAGGCAATCAGCCCCAGCATTTT. Amino acids: CASSPTGNQPQHF.

The genes are TRBV28 and TRBJ2-1, with 7 nucleotides matching TRBD2. This CDR3 region has 21 residues. J lost 4 bases, V lost 5 bases, and 26 bases had no gene match. The V gene's germline CDR1 is MDHEN and CDR2 SYDVKM. The CDR3 sequence is CASSPMAGGGRLAVRYNEQFF. CDR3 DNA: TGTGCCAGCAGTCCCATGGCTGGGGGAGGTAGACTAGCCGTTAGGTACAATGAGCAGTTCTTC.

The chain has TRBV28 and TRBJ1-5; weak D call: TRBD1 (6 bases). CDR3 length equals 18 residues. The germline CDR1 and CDR2 sequences are MDHEN and SYDVKM. Trimming removed 3 bases at V and 0 bases at J, with 18 bases between. CDR3 in amino acids: CASSFPGAGEPSNQPQHF. The DNA of the CDR3 is TGTGCCAGCAGTTTCCCGGGAGCAGGGGAACCTAGCAATCAGCCCCAGCATTTT. The full variable domain, completed using reference TRBV28 and TRBJ1-5, is DVKVTQSSRYLVKRTGEKVFLECVQDMDHENMFWYRQDPGLGLRLIYFSYDVKMKEKGDIPEGYSVSREKKERFSLILESASTNQTSMYLCASSFPGAGEPSNQPQHFGDGTRLSIL.

The gene calls are TRBV27 and TRBJ1-2; 8 bases align to TRBD1. With V trimmed by 6 bases and J by 4 bases, 4 bases remained unmatched. There are 13 residues in the CDR3. Looked up from germline, CDR1 is MNHEY and CDR2 is SMNVEV (reference sequence). CDR3 sequence (DNA): TGTGCCAGCAGCCGAACAGGGGGCTATGGCTACACCTTC. Translated, it gives CASSRTGGYGYTF.

This clone came up a few times. The chain couples TRBV28 to TRBJ2-5; D is possibly TRBD2 (7 bases). The germline gives CDR1 MDHEN, CDR2 SYDVKM. V lost 6 bases, J lost 5 bases, and 19 bases lay in between. This CDR3 is 15 amino acids long. The CDR3 is CASSGGTSPVETQYF. DNA of the CDR3: TGTGCCAGCAGCGGGGGGACATCGCCCGTGGAGACCCAGTACTTC. Variable domain in full (rest from reference TRBV28 and TRBJ2-5): DVKVTQSSRYLVKRTGEKVFLECVQDMDHENMFWYRQDPGLGLRLIYFSYDVKMKEKGDIPEGYSVSREKKERFSLILESASTNQTSMYLCASSGGTSPVETQYFGPGTRLLVL.

The V and J genes are TRBV3-1 (or the pseudogene TRBV3-2) and TRBJ1-6; D might be TRBD1 (5 bases). The germline V gene has CDR1 LGHDT and CDR2 YNNKEL (reference sequence). The CDR3 has 14 residues. Trimming stripped 6 bases from V and 5 bases from J, with 11 bases between. CDR3 coding DNA: TGTGCCAGCAGACAACAGGCTGATAATTCACCCCTCCACTTT. Protein: CASRQQADNSPLHF.

This clone was observed a few times. The rearrangement links TRBV2 to TRBJ1-5, with 7 bases lining up with TRBD1. CDR3 length: 13 residues. Germline-derived CDR1 and CDR2 are SNHLY and FYNNEI. The V segment lost 7 bases and the J segment 7 bases; nucleotides outside the gene matches: 7. The CDR3 DNA reads TGTGCCAGCATGGCGCAGGGGGGCCAGCCCCAGCATTTT. Translated: CASMAQGGQPQHF.

V is TRBV5-8 and J is TRBJ1-5; D is ambiguous. Germline values: CDR1 SGHTS, CDR2 YDEGEE. CDR3 length: 14 residues. V lost 6 bases, J lost 0 bases, and 10 bases lay in between. In DNA, the CDR3 is TGTGCCAGCAACCGACGCAATAGCAATCAGCCCCAGCATTTT. Protein product: CASNRRNSNQPQHF.

The chain uses TRBV7-5 and TRBJ2-5; the DNA was not compared with TRBD1, the D call given in the table. TRBV7-5 is termed a pseudogene. The length of the CDR3 is 16 residues. The CDR3 bases are TGTGTCAGAAGCCTACTACCGGGACAGATCCAAGAGACCCAGTACTTC. This translates into CVRSLLPGQIQETQYF.

This rearrangement joins TRBV2 to TRBJ1-4; D is uncertain. The germline CDR1 and CDR2 sequences are SNHLY and FYNNEI. Trimming stripped 6 bases from V and 6 bases from J, with 11 bases between. The CDR3 extends over 13 amino acids. The CDR3 nucleotides are TGTGCCAGCAGGAAAGCCCCTTATGAAAAACTGTTTTTT. This encodes CASRKAPYEKLFF.

The rearrangement joins TRBV3-1 (or the pseudogene TRBV3-2) to TRBJ2-3; D gene unclear. CDR1 and CDR2 from the germline V gene are LGHDT and YNNKEL (reference sequence). With 1 base removed from V and 1 base from J, the gap between germline ends came to 6 bases. The CDR3 has 14 residues. The CDR3 loop reads CASSQAPGTDTQYF. CDR3 DNA: TGTGCCAGCAGCCAAGCCCCCGGCACAGATACGCAGTATTTT.

J is TRBJ2-1 and V is TRBV29-1; D not resolved. This CDR3 has 14 amino acids. Per the germline V gene, CDR1 is SQVTM and CDR2 is ANQGSEA. V was pared by 4 bases and J by 0 bases, with 10 bases between. Written as DNA, the CDR3 is TGCAGCGTTGGGGTGGAAGCCTCCTACAATGAGCAGTTCTTC. Translating gives CSVGVEASYNEQFF.

V and J are TRBV9 and TRBJ1-3; 11 bases align to TRBD1. The J segment lost 4 bases and the V segment lost 4 bases, leaving 7 bases of the junction unmatched. The V gene's germline CDR1 is SGDLS and CDR2 YYNGEE. CDR3 length equals 16 residues. The DNA of the CDR3 is TGTGCCAGCAGCTCGGACAGGGGGCTTGAGGGAAACACCATATATTTT. This gives the protein CASSSDRGLEGNTIYF.

The CDR3: CASSSQGVYNGYTF. The CDR3 coding sequence is TGTGCCAGCAGTTCTCAGGGAGTGTACAATGGCTACACCTTC. This chain uses TRBV6-2 or TRBV6-3 with TRBJ1-2, with TRBD1 as a possible D gene (5 bases). The germline V gene has CDR1 MNHEY and CDR2 SVGEGT. The V end lost 4 bases, the J end lost 6 bases, and 15 bases lay between the germline ends. The CDR3 loop spans 14 amino acids.

Written as DNA, the CDR3 is TGTGCCAGCAGCAGGGGACTGGACTATGGCTACACCTTC. Its protein is CASSRGLDYGYTF. V and J are TRBV5-5 and TRBJ1-2; maybe TRBD1 (5 bases). Deletions cut 4 bases from V and 3 bases from J, with 10 bases between. CDR3 length: 13 residues. Per germline, CDR1 SGHKS and CDR2 YYEKEE (reference sequence).

The genes are TRBV7-9 and TRBJ1-4; D not resolved. Deletions cut 4 bases from V and 7 bases from J, with 13 bases between. This CDR3 is built from 14 residues. Germline values: CDR1 SEHNR, CDR2 FQNEAQ (reference sequence). The CDR3 loop reads CASSSRVEGEKLFF. In DNA, the CDR3 is TGTGCCAGCAGCTCCCGGGTCGAGGGTGAAAAACTGTTTTTT.

The J gene is TRBJ1-5, the V gene TRBV11-2; 10 nucleotides align to TRBD1. CDR1 is SGHAT and CDR2 is FQNNGV in the germline V gene. V lost 8 bases, J lost 7 bases, and 8 bases stayed unmatched. The CDR3 has 14 residues. The CDR3 region is CASSRTGGRQPQHF. The CDR3 DNA reads as TGTGCCAGCTCCCGGACAGGGGGTCGACAGCCCCAGCATTTT.

The chain links TRBV19 to TRBJ2-7, with 11 bases identical to TRBD1. The CDR3 is 17 residues long. V shed 5 bases and J 5 bases; nucleotides not matched to a gene: 14. Per germline, CDR1 LNHDA and CDR2 SQIVND (reference sequence). CDR3 DNA: TGTGCCAGTAGTCCCCTCGCCGGGACAGGGGGTTGGGACGAGCAGTACTTC. Translation gives CASSPLAGTGGWDEQYF.

The chain links TRBV5-4 to TRBJ2-3, with a weak D call TRBD2 (6 bases). This CDR3 has 16 residues. Germline CDR1 is SGHNT and CDR2 is YYREEE (reference sequence). Trimming shortened V by 1 base and J by 2 bases, and 14 bases separated the two germline ends. The CDR3: CASSLLVREFTDTQYF. DNA of the CDR3: TGTGCCAGCAGCTTGCTTGTGCGGGAATTCACAGATACGCAGTATTTT.

This rearrangement joins TRBV5-6 to TRBJ1-4; 10 nucleotides line up with TRBD1. Trimming removed 4 bases from V and 8 bases from J; junction bases left unmatched: 8. CDR3 length: 15 amino acids. Germline V lookup: CDR1 SGHDT, CDR2 YYEEEE. The CDR3 DNA reads TGTGCCAGCAGCGTCGGGACAGGGGTAGGCGAAAAACTGTTTTTT. Residues: CASSVGTGVGEKLFF.

The chain uses TRBV4-1 and TRBJ1-6; no clear D gene. Germline assignment: CDR1 MGHRA and CDR2 YSYEKL. This CDR3 comprises 16 residues. Trimming stripped 1 base from V and 9 bases from J, with 16 bases between. The CDR3 region has the DNA TGCGCCAGCAGCCAAGGGATAGCGGACGGCAGTTCACCCCTCCACTTT. Translation: CASSQGIADGSSPLHF.

This chain joins TRBV5-1 and TRBJ1-1; the match to TRBD1 covers 7 bases. Trimming at V came to 4 bases and at J to 1 base, leaving 7 bases not matched to a gene. The length of the CDR3 is 15 residues. The germline CDR1 and CDR2 sequences are SGHRS and YFSETQ. As DNA, the CDR3 is TGCGCCAGCAGCCGAGGACAGGCGGAGAACACTGAAGCTTTCTTT. Translation: CASSRGQAENTEAFF.

The rearrangement joins TRBV6-6 to TRBJ2-3; D remains ambiguous. Germline V gene lookup returns CDR1 MNHNY and CDR2 SVGAGI (reference sequence). The CDR3 length is 15 residues. V gave up 2 bases and J gave up 0 bases, with 9 bases separating them. The chain's CDR3 is CASSYMVPSTDTQYF. In DNA, the CDR3 is TGTGCCAGCAGTTACATGGTACCTAGCACAGATACGCAGTATTTT.

This sequence joins TRBV19 and TRBJ1-4, with a weak D call TRBD1 (5 bases). The CDR3 runs to 16 residues. The germline V and J ends were trimmed by 7 bases and 10 bases, with 25 bases remaining between them. Germline-derived CDR1 and CDR2 are LNHDA and SQIVND (reference sequence). The CDR3 nucleotides read TGTGCCAGTACCTCGATAGGACAAAAGGACGGTGGAAAACTGTTTTTT. This codes for CASTSIGQKDGGKLFF.